This T cell receptor beta chain was identified during a study of control samples from healthy donors and cancer patients. TCRdb's copy holds only in-frame clones and misses some; the assay was immunoSEQ multiplex PCR. This sample carries tens of thousands of clones, 95% of them seen once, and the ten largest clones take less than 3%. The CDR3 sequence is 13 residues long. Looked up from germline, CDR1 is LGHDT and CDR2 is YNNKEL (reference sequence). Trimming took 3 bases from V and 11 from J, leaving 15 bases between them. Sequenced input: blood. This receptor was taken from a man aged 25-45 years in good health. The chain combines TRBV3-1 (or the pseudogene TRBV3-2) with TRBJ2-3; D not certain. CDR3 nucleotide sequence: TGTGCCAGCAGCCACAACCCCGGGTCTTTGCAGTATTTT. Translation: CASSHNPGSLQYF.